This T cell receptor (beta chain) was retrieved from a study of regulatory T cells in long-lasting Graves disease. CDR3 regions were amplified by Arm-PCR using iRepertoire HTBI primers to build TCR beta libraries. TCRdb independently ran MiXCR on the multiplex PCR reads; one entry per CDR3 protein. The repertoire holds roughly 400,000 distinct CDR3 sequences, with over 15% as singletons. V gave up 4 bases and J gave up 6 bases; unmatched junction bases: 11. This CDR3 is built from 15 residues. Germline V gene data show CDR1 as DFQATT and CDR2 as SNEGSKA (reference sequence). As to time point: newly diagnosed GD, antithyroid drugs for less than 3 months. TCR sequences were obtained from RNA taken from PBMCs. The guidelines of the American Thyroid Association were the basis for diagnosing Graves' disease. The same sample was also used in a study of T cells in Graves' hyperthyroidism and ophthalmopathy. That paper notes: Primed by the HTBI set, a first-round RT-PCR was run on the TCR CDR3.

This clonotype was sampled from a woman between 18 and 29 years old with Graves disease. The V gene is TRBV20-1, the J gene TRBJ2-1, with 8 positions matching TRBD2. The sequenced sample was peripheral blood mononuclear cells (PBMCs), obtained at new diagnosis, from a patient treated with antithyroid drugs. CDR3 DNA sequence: TGCAGTGCTACGTTTAACGGGAGGGCCACCAATGAGCAGTTCTTC. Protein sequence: CSATFNGRATNEQFF.